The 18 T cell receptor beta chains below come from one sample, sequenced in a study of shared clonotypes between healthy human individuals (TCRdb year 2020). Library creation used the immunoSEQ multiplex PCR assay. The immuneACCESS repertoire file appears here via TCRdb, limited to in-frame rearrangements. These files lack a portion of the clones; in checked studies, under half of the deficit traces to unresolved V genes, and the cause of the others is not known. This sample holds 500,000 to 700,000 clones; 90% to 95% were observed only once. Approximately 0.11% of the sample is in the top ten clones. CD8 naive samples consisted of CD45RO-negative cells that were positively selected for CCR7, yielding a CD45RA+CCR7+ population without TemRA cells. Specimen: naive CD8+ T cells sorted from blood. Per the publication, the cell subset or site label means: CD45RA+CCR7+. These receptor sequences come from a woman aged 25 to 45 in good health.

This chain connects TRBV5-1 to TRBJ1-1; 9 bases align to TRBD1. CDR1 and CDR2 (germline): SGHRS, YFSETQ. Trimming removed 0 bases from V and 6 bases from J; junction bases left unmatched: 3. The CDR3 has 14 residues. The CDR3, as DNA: TGCGCCAGCAGCTTGGCCGGACAGGGGCCTGAAGCTTTCTTT. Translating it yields CASSLAGQGPEAFF. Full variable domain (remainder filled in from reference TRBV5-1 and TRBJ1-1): KAGVTQTPRYLIKTRGQQVTLSCSPISGHRSVSWYQQTPGQGLQFLFEYFSETQRNKGNFPGRFSGRQFSNSRSEMNVSTLELGDSALYLCASSLAGQGPEAFFGQGTRLTVV.

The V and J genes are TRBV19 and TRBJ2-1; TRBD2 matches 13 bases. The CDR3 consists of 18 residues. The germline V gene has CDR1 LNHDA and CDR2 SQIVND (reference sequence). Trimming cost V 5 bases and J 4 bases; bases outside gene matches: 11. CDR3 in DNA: TGTGCCAGTAGTCCCGGGACTAGCGGGGTGGGGGTTTACAATGAGCAGTTCTTC. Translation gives CASSPGTSGVGVYNEQFF.

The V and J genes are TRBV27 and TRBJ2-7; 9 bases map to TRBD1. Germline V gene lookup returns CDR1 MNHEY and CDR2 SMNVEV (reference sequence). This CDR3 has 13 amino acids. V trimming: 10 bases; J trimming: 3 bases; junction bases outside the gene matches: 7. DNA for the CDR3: TGTGCCACCCGGGACAGGGAAGGCTACGAGCAGTACTTC. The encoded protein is CATRDREGYEQYF.

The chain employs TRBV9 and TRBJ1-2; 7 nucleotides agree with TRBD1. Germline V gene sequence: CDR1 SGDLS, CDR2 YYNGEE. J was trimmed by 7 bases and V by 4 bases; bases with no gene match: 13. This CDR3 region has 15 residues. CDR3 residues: CASSHTGEGVRGYTF. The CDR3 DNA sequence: TGTGCCAGCAGCCACACAGGGGAGGGGGTGCGTGGCTACACCTTC.

DNA of the CDR3: TGTGCCAGCAGCTTAGATAACCTGTCAGCCTACGAGCAGTACTTC. Encoded protein: CASSLDNLSAYEQYF. V usage is TRBV11-2 and J usage is TRBJ2-7, with unresolved D. There are 15 residues in the CDR3. Germline V lookup: CDR1 SGHAT, CDR2 FQNNGV. V was shortened by 0 bases and J by 2 bases, with 11 bases between the two germline ends.

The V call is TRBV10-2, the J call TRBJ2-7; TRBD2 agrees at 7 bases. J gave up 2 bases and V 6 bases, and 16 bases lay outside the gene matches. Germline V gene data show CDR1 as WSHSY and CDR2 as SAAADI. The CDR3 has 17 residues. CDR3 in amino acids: CASRFDSGRENAYEQYF. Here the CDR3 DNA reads TGCGCCAGCAGATTCGACAGCGGGCGGGAGAACGCCTACGAGCAGTACTTC.

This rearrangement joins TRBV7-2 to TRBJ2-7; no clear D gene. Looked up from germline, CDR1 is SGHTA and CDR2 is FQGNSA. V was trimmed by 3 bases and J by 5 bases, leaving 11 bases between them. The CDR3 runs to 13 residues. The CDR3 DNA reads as TGTGCCAGCAGCTTGTATGGGTCAGACGAGCAGTACTTC. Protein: CASSLYGSDEQYF.

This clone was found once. CDR3 in amino acids: CASSLGSWTDTQYF. The CDR3, as DNA: TGTGCCAGCAGTTTAGGAAGTTGGACAGATACGCAGTATTTT. The chain couples TRBV28 to TRBJ2-3, with D unresolved. CDR3 size: 14 residues. CDR1 and CDR2 (germline): MDHEN, SYDVKM. The ends were cut back, 2 bases at V and 3 bases at J, with 9 bases in the middle.

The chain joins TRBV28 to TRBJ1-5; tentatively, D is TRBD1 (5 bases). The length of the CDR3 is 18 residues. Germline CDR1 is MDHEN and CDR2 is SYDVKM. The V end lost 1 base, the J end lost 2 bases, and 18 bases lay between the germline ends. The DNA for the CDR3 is TGTGCCAGCAGTTTATTTAGGGGTAGGTCTGGTGGCAATCAGCCCCAGCATTTT. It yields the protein CASSLFRGRSGGNQPQHF.

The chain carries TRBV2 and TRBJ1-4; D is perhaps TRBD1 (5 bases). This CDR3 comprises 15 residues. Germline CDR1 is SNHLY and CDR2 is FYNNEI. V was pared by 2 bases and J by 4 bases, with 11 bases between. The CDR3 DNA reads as TGTGCCAGCAGTGAATGGGGCAGAAGTAATGAAAAACTGTTTTTT. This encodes CASSEWGRSNEKLFF.

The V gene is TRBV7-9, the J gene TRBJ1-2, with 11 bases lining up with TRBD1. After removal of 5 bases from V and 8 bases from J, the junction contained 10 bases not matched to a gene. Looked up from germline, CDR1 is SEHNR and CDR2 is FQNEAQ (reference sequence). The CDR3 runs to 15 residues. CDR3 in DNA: TGTGCCAGCAGCGTAAAGGACAGGGGGCGTCCCGGCTACACCTTC. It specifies CASSVKDRGRPGYTF.

The CDR3: CAHRSGPSYEQYF. CDR3 DNA sequence: TGTGCCCATCGGAGCGGCCCCTCCTACGAGCAGTACTTC. This chain uses TRBV19 with TRBJ2-7, with D perhaps TRBD2 (5 bases). CDR1 LNHDA and CDR2 SQIVND come from the germline V gene (reference sequence). V was clipped by 11 bases and J by 0 bases, with 14 bases between them. The CDR3 length is 13 residues.

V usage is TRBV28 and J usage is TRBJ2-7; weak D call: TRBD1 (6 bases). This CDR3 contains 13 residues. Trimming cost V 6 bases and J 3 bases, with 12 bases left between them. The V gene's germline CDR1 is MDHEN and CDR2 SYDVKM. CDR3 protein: CASRDSGRYEQYF. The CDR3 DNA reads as TGTGCCAGCAGGGACAGTGGTCGCTACGAGCAGTACTTC.

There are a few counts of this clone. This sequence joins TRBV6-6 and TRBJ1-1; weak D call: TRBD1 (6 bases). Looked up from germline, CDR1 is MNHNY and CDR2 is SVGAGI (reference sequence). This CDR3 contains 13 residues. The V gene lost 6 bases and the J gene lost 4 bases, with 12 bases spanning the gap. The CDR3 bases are TGTGCCAGCAGGAATACAGGGCCCACTGAAGCTTTCTTT. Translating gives CASRNTGPTEAFF.

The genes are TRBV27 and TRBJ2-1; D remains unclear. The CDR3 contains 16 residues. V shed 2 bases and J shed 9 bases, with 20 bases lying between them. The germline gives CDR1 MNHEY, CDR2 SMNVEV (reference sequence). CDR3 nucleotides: TGTGCCAGCAGTTTAAAGCTCTATACCCCCTATTTTGAGCAGTTCTTC. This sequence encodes CASSLKLYTPYFEQFF.

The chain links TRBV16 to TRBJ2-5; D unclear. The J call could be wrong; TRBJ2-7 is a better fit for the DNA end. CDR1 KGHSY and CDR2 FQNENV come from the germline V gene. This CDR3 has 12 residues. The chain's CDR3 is CASSQLPYEQYF. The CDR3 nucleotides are TGTGCCAGCAGCCAATTGCCATACGAGCAGTACTTC.

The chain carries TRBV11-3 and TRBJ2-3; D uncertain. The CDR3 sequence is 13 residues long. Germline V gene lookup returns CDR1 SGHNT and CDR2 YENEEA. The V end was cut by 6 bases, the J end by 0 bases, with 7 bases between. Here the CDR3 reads CASRVESTDTQYF. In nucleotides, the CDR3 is TGTGCCAGCAGGGTGGAGAGCACAGATACGCAGTATTTT.

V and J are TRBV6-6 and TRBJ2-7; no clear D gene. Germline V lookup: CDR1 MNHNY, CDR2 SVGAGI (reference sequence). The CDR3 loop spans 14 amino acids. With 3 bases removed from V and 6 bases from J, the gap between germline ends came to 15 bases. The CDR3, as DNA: TGTGCCAGCAGTTATGAGGCCCAGCCCCCCGAGCAGTACTTC. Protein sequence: CASSYEAQPPEQYF.